The TCR beta chain described here comes from a study of T-cell reconstitution after alpha-beta-depleted transplantation in children. This clonotype showed up many times. As it was prepared, the TCRbeta library received unique molecular identifiers. Via MiXCR, TCRdb re-called the PCR reads, giving one row per CDR3 protein. The data hold around 450,000 distinct CDR3 sequences, with more than 9% observed a single time. This receptor was obtained from a child aged 2-15 years with inherited bone marrow failure, due to receive a stem cell transplant. Sample: PBMCs, taken before TCRalphabeta/CD19-depleted stem cell transplant.

CDR3 loop: CASSLAGRRENEQFF. CDR3 in DNA: TGTGCCAGCAGCTTAGCTGGCCGCCGAGAGAATGAGCAGTTCTTC. The chain links TRBV7-2 to TRBJ2-1; unclear D gene. The CDR3 has 15 residues. Looked up from germline, CDR1 is SGHTA and CDR2 is FQGNSA. Trimming took off 0 bases at V and 7 bases at J, with 13 bases between the two ends.